This T cell receptor beta chain stems from a study of T cells in Graves' hyperthyroidism and ophthalmopathy. CDR3 length: 13 residues. Trimming cost V 6 bases and J 7 bases, with 12 bases left between them. Amplification targeted TCR beta CDR3 regions from RNA transcripts. Carried out on the TCR CDR3, a first-round RT-PCR used the HTBI primer set. Each CDR3 protein is one row after TCRdb ran MiXCR on the multiplex PCR reads. The table records hundreds of thousands of distinct CDR3 sequences, over 35% of them present only once. Absent ophthalmopathy progression within 18 months defined stable Graves' hyperthyroidism. Exclusion criteria comprised uncontrolled infection, other autoimmune disease, pregnancy or lactation.

The receptor's source is a man aged 18 to 30 with Graves' hyperthyroidism. The rearrangement joins TRBV12-3 or TRBV12-4 to TRBJ2-2, with D possibly matching TRBD1 (5 bases). The specimen sequenced was blood. CDR3 residues: CASSPQGIGELFF. As DNA, the CDR3 is TGTGCCAGCAGCCCTCAGGGAATCGGGGAGCTGTTTTTT.